The 10 T cell receptor beta chains presented below share a single source sample, sequenced in a study of TIL therapy for anti-PD-1-resistant metastatic lung cancer. As to time point: pre-treatment sample, taken before nivolumab and TIL therapy. The immunoSEQ assay was v3. Clones were read by immunoSEQ multiplex PCR, and TCRdb kept only the in-frame ones, dropping some. The data show 18,000 or so clones, roughly 85% seen once. Material: blood, obtained at baseline. These receptors were taken from a person aged 25-80 years with non-small cell lung cancer.

This chain connects TRBV6-5 to TRBJ1-2, with a possible D match to TRBD1 (6 bases). The CDR3 loop spans 12 amino acids. Trimming took off 2 bases at V and 7 bases at J, with 8 bases between the two ends. Germline V lookup: CDR1 MNHEY, CDR2 SVGAGI. CDR3: CASSYNRAGYTF. CDR3 in DNA: TGTGCCAGCAGTTACAACAGGGCTGGCTACACCTTC.

This clone was seen a handful of times. The chain is built from TRBV6-4 and TRBJ1-2, with 10 bases lining up with TRBD1. V lost 4 bases and J lost 8; bases outside the gene matches: 10. CDR1 and CDR2 from the germline V gene are MRHNA and SNTAGT. The CDR3 length is 15 residues. The CDR3 here is CASSAATGGLGGYTF. The CDR3 nucleotides are TGTGCCAGCAGTGCCGCGACAGGGGGCTTGGGGGGCTACACCTTC.

The genes are TRBV11-2 and TRBJ2-1, with TRBD2 matching 9 bases. The CDR3 runs 19 residues. V gave up 1 base and J gave up 1 base; unmatched junction bases: 11. Germline V gene lookup returns CDR1 SGHAT and CDR2 FQNNGV. CDR3 in amino acids: CASSLGVRGRVPSYNEQFF. The CDR3 bases are TGTGCCAGCAGCTTAGGGGTTCGCGGGAGGGTACCATCCTACAATGAGCAGTTCTTC.

The table lists this clone with a few counts. The rearrangement joins TRBV19 to TRBJ1-2; D is unclear. This CDR3 comprises 11 residues. Germline V gene sequence: CDR1 LNHDA, CDR2 SQIVND (reference sequence). The V gene lost 3 bases and the J gene lost 6 bases, with 5 bases spanning the gap. The CDR3 sequence is CASSISHGYTF. The CDR3 DNA is TGTGCCAGTAGTATCTCTCATGGCTACACCTTC. Supplemented by reference TRBV19 and TRBJ1-2, the full variable domain reads DGGITQSPKYLFRKEGQNVTLSCEQNLNHDAMYWYRQDPGQGLRLIYYSQIVNDFQKGDIAEGYSVSREKKESFPLTVTSAQKNPTAFYLCASSISHGYTFGSGTRLTVV.

Here the CDR3 reads CASSPSTRARGYTF. The CDR3 nucleotides are TGTGCCAGCAGCCCCTCAACGAGGGCGAGGGGCTACACCTTC. This sequence joins TRBV5-6 and TRBJ1-2; D is undetermined. The V and J ends lost 4 bases and 8 bases respectively, with 18 bases between them. CDR1 is SGHDT and CDR2 is YYEEEE in the germline V gene. CDR3 length equals 14 residues.

The rearrangement links TRBV30 to TRBJ1-1; 8 bases line up with TRBD1. This CDR3 region has 13 residues. The V gene end was trimmed by 5 bases and the J gene end by 4 bases; junction bases not matched to a gene: 6. CDR1 and CDR2 (germline): GTSNPN, SVGIG (reference sequence). CDR3 nucleotide sequence: TGTGCCTGGGGACAGGGATCGGGCACTGAAGCTTTCTTT. It translates to CAWGQGSGTEAFF.

The chain employs TRBV5-4 and TRBJ2-1; D is ambiguous. The CDR3 extends over 15 amino acids. CDR1 and CDR2 (germline): SGHNT, YYREEE (reference sequence). V was trimmed by 0 bases and J by 1 base, leaving 8 bases between them. The CDR3 nucleotides are TGTGCCAGCAGCTTGGAGGGTCCTTCCTACAATGAGCAGTTCTTC. Translation gives CASSLEGPSYNEQFF. Full variable domain (outside the CDR3, taken from reference TRBV5-4 and TRBJ2-1): ETGVTQSPTHLIKTRGQQVTLRCSSQSGHNTVSWYQQALGQGPQFIFQYYREEENGRGNFPPRFSGLQFPNYSSELNVNALELDDSALYLCASSLEGPSYNEQFFGPGTRLTVL.

The chain joins TRBV5-1 to TRBJ1-1; no clear D. Trimming took 0 bases from V and 3 from J, leaving 12 bases between them. Germline V CDR1 and CDR2: SGHRS, YFSETQ. The CDR3 has 15 amino acids. The CDR3 sequence: CASSLVLRKDTEAFF. The CDR3 DNA follows: TGCGCCAGCAGCTTGGTATTGAGGAAGGACACTGAAGCTTTCTTT.

CDR3: CASSLVVAGGAADTQYF. DNA of the CDR3: TGCGCCAGCAGCTTGGTTGTAGCGGGGGGGGCTGCAGATACGCAGTATTTT. The V and J genes are TRBV5-1 and TRBJ2-3, with 11 bases that match TRBD2. Unmatched junction bases numbered 7, after V lost 0 bases and J lost 4 bases. Per the germline V gene, CDR1 is SGHRS and CDR2 is YFSETQ. The CDR3 spans 17 residues.

J is TRBJ2-3 and V is TRBV29-1; 7 positions match TRBD1. The V gene end was trimmed by 6 bases and the J gene end by 1 base; junction bases not matched to a gene: 10. Looked up from germline, CDR1 is SQVTM and CDR2 is ANQGSEA. This CDR3 comprises 15 residues. This chain's CDR3 is CSVLRGLGGTDTQYF. The CDR3 DNA is TGCAGCGTATTAAGGGGGCTCGGTGGCACAGATACGCAGTATTTT.